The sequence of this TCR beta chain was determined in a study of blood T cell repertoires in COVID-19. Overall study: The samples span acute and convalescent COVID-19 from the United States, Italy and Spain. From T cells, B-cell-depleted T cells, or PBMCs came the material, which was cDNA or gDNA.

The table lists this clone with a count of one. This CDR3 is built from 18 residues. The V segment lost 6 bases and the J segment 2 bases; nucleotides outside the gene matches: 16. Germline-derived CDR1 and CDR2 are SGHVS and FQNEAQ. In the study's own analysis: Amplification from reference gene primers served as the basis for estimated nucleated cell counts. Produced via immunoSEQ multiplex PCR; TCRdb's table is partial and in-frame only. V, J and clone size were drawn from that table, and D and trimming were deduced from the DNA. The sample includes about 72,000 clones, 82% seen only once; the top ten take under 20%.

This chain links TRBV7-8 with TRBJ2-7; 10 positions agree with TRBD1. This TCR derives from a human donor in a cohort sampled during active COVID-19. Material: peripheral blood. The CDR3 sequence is CASRQRANSGQGTYEQYF. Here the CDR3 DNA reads TGTGCCAGCAGACAAAGGGCAAATTCGGGACAGGGGACCTACGAGCAGTACTTC.